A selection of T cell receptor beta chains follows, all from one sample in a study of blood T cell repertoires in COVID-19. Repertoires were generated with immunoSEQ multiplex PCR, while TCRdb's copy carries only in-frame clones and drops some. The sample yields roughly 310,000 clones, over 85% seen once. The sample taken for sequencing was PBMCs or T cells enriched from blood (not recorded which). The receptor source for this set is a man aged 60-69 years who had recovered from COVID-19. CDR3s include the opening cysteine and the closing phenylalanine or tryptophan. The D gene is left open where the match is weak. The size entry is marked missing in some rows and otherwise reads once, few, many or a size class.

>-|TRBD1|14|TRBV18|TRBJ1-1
TGTGCCAGCTCAGCCGGACAGGGTTTCACTGAAGCTTTCTTT
CASSAGQGFTEAFF
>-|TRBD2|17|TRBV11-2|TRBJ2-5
TGTGCCAGCAGGCCACTAGCGGGAGCAATTGGTTTGGAGACCCAGTACTTC
CASRPLAGAIGLETQYF
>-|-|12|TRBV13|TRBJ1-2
TGTGCCAGCAGCTTCGGGGTCTCGGGCTACACCTTC
CASSFGVSGYTF
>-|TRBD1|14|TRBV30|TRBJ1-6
TGTGCCTGGAGTGGGACAGGGGGCAATTCACCCCTCCACTTT
CAWSGTGGNSPLHF
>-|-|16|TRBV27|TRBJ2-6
TGTGCCAGCGGCCGTCCTGGTGTAGCAGGGGCCAACGTCCTGACTTTC
CASGRPGVAGANVLTF
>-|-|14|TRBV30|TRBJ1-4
TGTGCCTGGAGCACCGGAGGGGTGAGAGAAAAACTGTTTTTT
CAWSTGGVREKLFF
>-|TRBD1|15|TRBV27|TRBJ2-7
TGTGCCAGCAGTTTATCGGGGACAGGGTCCTACGAGCAGTACTTC
CASSLSGTGSYEQYF
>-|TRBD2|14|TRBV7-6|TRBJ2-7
TGTGCCAGCAGCACCGGGGGGGGAAGGGACGAGCAGTACTTC
CASSTGGGRDEQYF
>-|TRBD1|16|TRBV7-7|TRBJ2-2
TGTGCTAGCAGCTTACCCGGACAGGGGTGCACCGGGGAGCTGTTTTTT
CASSLPGQGCTGELFF
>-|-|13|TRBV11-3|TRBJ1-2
TGTGCCAGCAGCTTATCAGGGGACTATGGCTACACCTTC
CASSLSGDYGYTF
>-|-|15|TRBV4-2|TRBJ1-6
TGTGCCAGCAGCCAAGTAGCGGGCGAGAATTCACCCCTCCACTTT
CASSQVAGENSPLHF
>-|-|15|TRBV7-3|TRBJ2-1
TGTGCCAGCAGCTTGGAGGGAGTGGGGGTGGATGAGCAGTTCTTC
CASSLEGVGVDEQFF
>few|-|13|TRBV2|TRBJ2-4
TGTGCCAGCCTACAGCTAGCCAAAAACATTCAGTACTTC
CASLQLAKNIQYF
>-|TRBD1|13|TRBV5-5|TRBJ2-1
TGTGCCAGCAACCGGGACAGGGGCAATGAGCAGTTCTTC
CASNRDRGNEQFF
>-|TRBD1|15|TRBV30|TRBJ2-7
TGTGCCTGGAGAGCCGCAGACAGGGGATACGACGAGCAGTACTTC
CAWRAADRGYDEQYF
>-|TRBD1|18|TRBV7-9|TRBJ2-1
TGTGCCAGCAGCCTGACCCCCGGGACAGGGCAACTTTACAATGAGCAGTTCTTC
CASSLTPGTGQLYNEQFF
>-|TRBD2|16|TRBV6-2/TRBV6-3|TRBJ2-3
TGTGCCAGCAGTCCGTGGACTAGCGGGAACCCAGATACGCAGTATTTT
CASSPWTSGNPDTQYF
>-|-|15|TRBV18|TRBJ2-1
TGTGCCAGCTCACTACAGGTTAATTTTGGGAATGAGCAGTTCTTC
CASSLQVNFGNEQFF
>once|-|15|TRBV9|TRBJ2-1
TGTGCCAGCAGCGTTTCTAGCAGCTCCTACAATGAGCAGTTCTTC
CASSVSSSSYNEQFF
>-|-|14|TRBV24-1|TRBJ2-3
TGTGCCACCAGTCTAACAGGGTGGACAGATACGCAGTATTTT
CATSLTGWTDTQYF
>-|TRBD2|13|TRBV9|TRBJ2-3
TGTGCCAGCAGCGTTGGGGGGGTGGATACGCAGTATTTT
CASSVGGVDTQYF
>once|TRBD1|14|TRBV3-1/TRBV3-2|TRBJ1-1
TGTGCCAGCAGGATGGGGGACAGGAACACTGAAGCTTTCTTT
CASRMGDRNTEAFF
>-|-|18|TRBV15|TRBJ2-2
TGTGCCACCAGCAGAGATATGGGGCGAAGGGATGGGTCCGGGGAGCTGTTTTTT
CATSRDMGRRDGSGELFF
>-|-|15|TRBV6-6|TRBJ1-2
TGTGCCAGCAGTTACCTCGGAGACCCTAACTATGGCTACACCTTC
CASSYLGDPNYGYTF
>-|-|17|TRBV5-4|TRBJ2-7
TGTGCCAGCAGCTTGCTCCCTTACGGGACATCAGTCTACGAGCAGTACTTC
CASSLLPYGTSVYEQYF
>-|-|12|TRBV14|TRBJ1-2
TGTGCCAGCAGCCAAGATCTTTATGGCTACACCTTC
CASSQDLYGYTF
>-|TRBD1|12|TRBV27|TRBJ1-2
TGTGCCAGCAGTTCCGCACAGGGGGGCTACACCTTC
CASSSAQGGYTF
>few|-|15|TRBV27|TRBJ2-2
TGTGCCAGCAGCCCACTGGGGCAGGTGACCGGGGAGCTGTTTTTT
CASSPLGQVTGELFF
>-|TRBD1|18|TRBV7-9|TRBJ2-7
TGTGCCAGCAGCTCTCATGGGGGGACAGGGGGCGCCTCCTACGAGCAGTACTTC
CASSSHGGTGGASYEQYF
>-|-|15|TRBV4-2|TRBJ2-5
TGTGCCAGCAGCCGAGATACAACGTACCAAGAGACCCAGTACTTC
CASSRDTTYQETQYF
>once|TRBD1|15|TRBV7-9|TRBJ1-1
TGTGCCAGCAGCCCCCAGGGTGGACAGGGCTCTGAAGCTTTCTTT
CASSPQGGQGSEAFF
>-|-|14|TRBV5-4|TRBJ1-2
TGTGCCAGCAGCTTGGACGGGGGGATCTATGGCTACACCTTC
CASSLDGGIYGYTF
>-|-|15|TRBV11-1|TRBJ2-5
TGTGCCAGCAGCGGCGGGACAGATTTACAAGAGACCCAGTACTTC
CASSGGTDLQETQYF
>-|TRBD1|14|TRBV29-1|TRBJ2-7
TGCAGCGTCGGGTTCCGCCAGGGGGAACGCGAGCAGTACTTC
CSVGFRQGEREQYF
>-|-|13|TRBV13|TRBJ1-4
TGTGCCAGCAGCTTAGAAAGGGGGGAAAAACTGTTTTTT
CASSLERGEKLFF
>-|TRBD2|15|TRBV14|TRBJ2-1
TGTGCCAGCAGGATAGCGGGAGGGCCCTACAATGAGCAGTTCTTC
CASRIAGGPYNEQFF
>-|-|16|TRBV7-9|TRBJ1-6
TGTGCCAGCAGCAACATAATGGGCAGGGGATCGGCGCCCCTCCACTTT
CASSNIMGRGSAPLHF
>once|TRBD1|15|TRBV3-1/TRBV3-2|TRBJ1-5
TGTGCCAGCAGCCAAGCCGGACAGGGGAATCAGCCCCAGCATTTT
CASSQAGQGNQPQHF
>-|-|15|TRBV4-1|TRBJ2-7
TGCGCCAGCAGCCAAGACAGTAGGAGCTCCTACGAGCAGTACTTC
CASSQDSRSSYEQYF
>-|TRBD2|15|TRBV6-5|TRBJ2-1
TGTGCCAGCAGTAGTGGATTAGCGGGAGGCAATGAGCAGTTCTTC
CASSSGLAGGNEQFF
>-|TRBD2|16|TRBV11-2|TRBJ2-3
TGTGCCAGCAGCACCTTAGCGGGAGGAATCACAGATACGCAGTATTTT
CASSTLAGGITDTQYF
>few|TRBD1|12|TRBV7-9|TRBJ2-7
TGTGCCAGCAGCCGGGACAGAGACGAGCAGTACTTC
CASSRDRDEQYF
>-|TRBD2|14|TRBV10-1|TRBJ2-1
TGCGCCAGCGAGCGGGAGGCCTCTCGGAATGAGCAGTTCTTC
CASEREASRNEQFF
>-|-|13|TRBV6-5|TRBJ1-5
TGTGCCAGCAACGGGTGGAGCAATCAGCCCCAGCATTTT
CASNGWSNQPQHF
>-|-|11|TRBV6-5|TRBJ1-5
TGTGCCAGCAGTTATGCCGGGTCCCAGCATTTT
CASSYAGSQHF
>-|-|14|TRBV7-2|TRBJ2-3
TGTGCCAGCAGCTTAGCGGGCCGCACAGATACGCAGTATTTT
CASSLAGRTDTQYF
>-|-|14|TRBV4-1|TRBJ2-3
TGCGCCAGCAGCCGGACAGCGACCACAGATACGCAGTATTTT
CASSRTATTDTQYF
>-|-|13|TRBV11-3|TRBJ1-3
TGTGCCAGCAGCTTAGGCGGTGGAAACACCATATATTTT
CASSLGGGNTIYF
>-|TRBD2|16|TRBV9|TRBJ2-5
TGTGCCAGCAGCGGAGACTGGACTAGCGGGAGAGAGACCCAGTACTTC
CASSGDWTSGRETQYF